A selection of T cell receptor beta chains follows, all from one sample in a study of T cell responses to AZD1222 COVID-19 vaccine. Sequencing used immunoSEQ multiplex PCR; TCRdb keeps in-frame clones, though not all of them. The table records more than 95,000 clones, 75% to 90% of them present only once. The source material was peripheral blood, sampled 28 days after the second AZD1222 dose. The source of these receptors is an adult who received the AZD1222 COVID-19 vaccine. Each CDR3 is given with its conserved first and last residue. A D gene is named only where the DNA matches it firmly. A row's size may be missing; if present it is once, few, many or a size class.

CDR3 DNA: TGTGCCAGCAGCGACTTACAGGGCTACGAGCAGTACTTC; CDR3 protein: CASSDLQGYEQYF; J gene: TRBJ2-7; D gene: NA; CDR3 length: 13; V gene: TRBV5-6; clone size: few
CDR3 DNA: TGCGCCAGCAGCCCCGACAGAGTCTACGAGCAGTACTTC; CDR3 protein: CASSPDRVYEQYF; J gene: TRBJ2-7; D gene: NA; CDR3 length: 13; V gene: TRBV5-1; clone size: NA
CDR3 DNA: TGTGCCAGCAGCCAACAGGGGAACCCCTACAATGAGCAGTTCTTC; CDR3 protein: CASSQQGNPYNEQFF; J gene: TRBJ2-1; D gene: TRBD1; CDR3 length: 15; V gene: TRBV7-3; clone size: NA
CDR3 DNA: TGTGCCAGCATTACAGGGGGATCCTACAATGAGCAGTTCTTC; CDR3 protein: CASITGGSYNEQFF; J gene: TRBJ2-1; D gene: TRBD1; CDR3 length: 14; V gene: TRBV28; clone size: few
CDR3 DNA: TGTGCCAGCAGCTCCAGGGGGCCAGAGACCCAGTACTTC; CDR3 protein: CASSSRGPETQYF; J gene: TRBJ2-5; D gene: TRBD1; CDR3 length: 13; V gene: TRBV7-9; clone size: NA
CDR3 DNA: TGTGCCAGCAGCTTACAAGGGTTCGAACCCCTCAATGAGCAGTTCTTC; CDR3 protein: CASSLQGFEPLNEQFF; J gene: TRBJ2-1; D gene: NA; CDR3 length: 16; V gene: TRBV7-2; clone size: NA
CDR3 DNA: TGTGCCAGCAGTTCAGCGGTCGCCTCCTACAATGAGCAGTTCTTC; CDR3 protein: CASSSAVASYNEQFF; J gene: TRBJ2-1; D gene: NA; CDR3 length: 15; V gene: TRBV6-2/TRBV6-3; clone size: NA
CDR3 DNA: TGTGCCAGCAGCTTAAACCCCGGGTACGAGCAGTACTTC; CDR3 protein: CASSLNPGYEQYF; J gene: TRBJ2-7; D gene: NA; CDR3 length: 13; V gene: TRBV7-3; clone size: NA
CDR3 DNA: TGCGCCAGCAGAACAAGCCCGCGGGACACGCAGTATTTT; CDR3 protein: CASRTSPRDTQYF; J gene: TRBJ2-3; D gene: NA; CDR3 length: 13; V gene: TRBV5-1; clone size: NA
CDR3 DNA: TGTGCCAGCAGGCAGGGACAGAGCTCTGGAAACACCATATATTTT; CDR3 protein: CASRQGQSSGNTIYF; J gene: TRBJ1-3; D gene: TRBD1; CDR3 length: 15; V gene: TRBV3-1/TRBV3-2; clone size: NA
CDR3 DNA: TGTGCCAGCAGCACCGTAGCCGCCTCCTACAATGAGCAGTTCTTC; CDR3 protein: CASSTVAASYNEQFF; J gene: TRBJ2-1; D gene: NA; CDR3 length: 15; V gene: TRBV28; clone size: NA
CDR3 DNA: TGTGCCAGCAGCTTACAGGGGAGGAACACTGAAGCTTTCTTT; CDR3 protein: CASSLQGRNTEAFF; J gene: TRBJ1-1; D gene: NA; CDR3 length: 14; V gene: TRBV7-2; clone size: NA
CDR3 DNA: TGTGCCAGCGGACTTAGCACAGATACGCAGTATTTT; CDR3 protein: CASGLSTDTQYF; J gene: TRBJ2-3; D gene: NA; CDR3 length: 12; V gene: TRBV10-3; clone size: NA
CDR3 DNA: TGTGCCTGGACGGGGCAGTCCTACGAGCAGTACTTC; CDR3 protein: CAWTGQSYEQYF; J gene: TRBJ2-7; D gene: NA; CDR3 length: 12; V gene: TRBV30; clone size: few